This T cell receptor beta chain was found in a study of blood T cell repertoires in COVID-19 (dated by TCRdb to 2018 to 2021). With respect to the entire study: Collaborator samples came from the United States, Italy and Spain and covered acute and convalescent phases of COVID-19. The material from the prospective study consisted of cDNA or gDNA derived from T cells, B-cell-depleted T cells, or PBMCs. The dataset comprised deeply sampled blood TCRbeta repertoires from subjects exposed to, actively infected with, or recovered from COVID-19. The repertoires were released in a freely available public database meant as a resource for research on the immune response to SARS-CoV-2. The samples were drawn from two sources: the first 160 participants of the ongoing ImmuneRACE study, and 950 to 1,500 subjects contributed by 6 global collaborators. The sample metadata nearly always contained a de-identified subject ID, COVID-19 status, age in years and sex. Where available, HLA class I and class II types were taken from metadata supplied by the sample provider and were not determined by assay-based typing. Here is what the overall study found, with its caveats: The amount of clinical and demographic metadata varied by source and participant and was provided uncurated.

The immunoSEQ Assay, a bias-controlled multiplex PCR, was used to amplify TCRbeta CDR3 regions from genomic DNA. In the authors' own workflow: The number of nucleated cells in each sample was estimated by amplification of reference gene primers within the assay. To quantify the absolute abundance of each unique TCRbeta CDR3 rearrangement, sequence reads were collapsed and filtered. Productive Simpson clonality was computed per sample as the square root of Simpson's diversity index over productive rearrangements. TCRdb re-hosts the immuneACCESS table, in-frame sequences only. Its copies lack some clones; in the studies checked, an unresolved V gene accounts for under half of them, and the cause for the rest is not known. D and trimming were read from the DNA, whereas the V and J calls and clone size are those reported in that table. In all, the sample holds roughly 260,000 clones, and about nine tenths of those were seen once. The ten largest make up under 3% of the sample.

Regarding this clone: Its antigen is unknown. No much larger clonotype is one base removed from it; base qualities were not supplied.

One collaborating source in Seattle enrolled patients during active infection and followed them longitudinally through the course of disease. Whole blood was collected in K2EDTA tubes by collaborating institutions according to the institutions' own protocols. For TCRbeta analysis, collaborator samples were shipped as frozen whole blood, as isolated PBMCs, or as DNA extracted from either sample type. Counted from cysteine to phenylalanine, this CDR3 has 14 amino acids. This entry keeps only the CDR3 DNA: 42 bases, framed from base 1. Sequences SNHLY (CDR1) and FYNNEI (CDR2) are obtained from the germline V gene. Clipping removes 9 bases from V and 5 bases from J, with 11 as the unmatched junction base count.

Specimen: peripheral blood. This chain joins TRBV2 to TRBJ1-2; 8 central bases correspond to TRBD1. The sequence came from a person aged 18-30 years with COVID-19, enrolled during active disease. CDR3 loop: CASQTGQALYGYTF. The base sequence is TGTGCCAGTCAGACGGGACAGGCGCTGTATGGCTACACCTTC.